A single T cell receptor beta chain is shown here with its context. Antigen unknown. This specimen belongs to a study of T cell repertoires in cytomegalovirus infection. Regarding the study as a whole: CMV-specific HLA-C-restricted TCR beta clonotypes dominated the ex vivo response. Cumulative frequency of public TCR beta families picked out carriers of CMV plus the relevant HLA.

Each CDR3 protein is one row after TCRdb ran MiXCR on the reads. Among some 180,000 distinct CDR3 sequences listed, 17% were seen once. Germline CDR1 is SGHAT and CDR2 is FQNNGV. V lost 5 bases and J lost 6, with 8 bases in between. The CDR3 consists of 12 residues. Sample: CD8+ T cells from PBMCs. The V and J genes are TRBV11-2 and TRBJ2-1; D ambiguous. The sequence derives from a human donor in good health (CMV status not recorded). Some clones in this sample may be carry-over from other donors' samples. In nucleotides, the CDR3 is TGTGCCAGCAGCCCCCCCGCCAATGAGCAGTTCTTC. It is translated as CASSPPANEQFF. Full variable domain (outside the CDR3, taken from reference TRBV11-2 and TRBJ2-1): EAGVAQSPRYKIIEKRQSVAFWCNPISGHATLYWYQQILGQGPKLLIQFQNNGVVDDSQLPKDRFSAERLKGVDSTLKIQPAKLEDSAVYLCASSPPANEQFFGPGTRLTVL.